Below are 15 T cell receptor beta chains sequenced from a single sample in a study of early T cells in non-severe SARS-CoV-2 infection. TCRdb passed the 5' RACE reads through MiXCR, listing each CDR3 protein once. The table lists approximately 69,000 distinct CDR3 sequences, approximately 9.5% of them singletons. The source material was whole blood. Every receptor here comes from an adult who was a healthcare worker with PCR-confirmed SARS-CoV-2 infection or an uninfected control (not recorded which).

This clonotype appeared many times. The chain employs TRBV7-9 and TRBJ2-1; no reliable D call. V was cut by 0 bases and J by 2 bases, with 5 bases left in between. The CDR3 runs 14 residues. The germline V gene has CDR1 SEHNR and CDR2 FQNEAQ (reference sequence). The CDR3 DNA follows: TGTGCCAGCAGCTTAGCGTCCCCCTACAATGAGCAGTTCTTC. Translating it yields CASSLASPYNEQFF.

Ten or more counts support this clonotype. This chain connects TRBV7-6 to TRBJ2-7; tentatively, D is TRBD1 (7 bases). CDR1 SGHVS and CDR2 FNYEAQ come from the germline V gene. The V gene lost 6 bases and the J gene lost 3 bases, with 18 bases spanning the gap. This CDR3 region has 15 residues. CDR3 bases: TGTGCCAGCAGTCAGGGCGGGACAGCTAACTACGAGCAGTACTTC. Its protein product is CASSQGGTANYEQYF.

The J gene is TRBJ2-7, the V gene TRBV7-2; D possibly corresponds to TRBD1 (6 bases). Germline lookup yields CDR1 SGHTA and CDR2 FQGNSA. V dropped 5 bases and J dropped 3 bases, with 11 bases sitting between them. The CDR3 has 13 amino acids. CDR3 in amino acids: CASSAPTGYEQYF. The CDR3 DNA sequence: TGTGCCAGCAGCGCCCCGACAGGCTACGAGCAGTACTTC.

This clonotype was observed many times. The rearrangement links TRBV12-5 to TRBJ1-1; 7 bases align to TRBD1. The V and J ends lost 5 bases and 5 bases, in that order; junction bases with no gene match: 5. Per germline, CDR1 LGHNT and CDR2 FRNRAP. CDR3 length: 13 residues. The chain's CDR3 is CASGDRVGTEAFF. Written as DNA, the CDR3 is TGTGCTAGTGGTGACAGGGTGGGGACTGAAGCTTTCTTT.

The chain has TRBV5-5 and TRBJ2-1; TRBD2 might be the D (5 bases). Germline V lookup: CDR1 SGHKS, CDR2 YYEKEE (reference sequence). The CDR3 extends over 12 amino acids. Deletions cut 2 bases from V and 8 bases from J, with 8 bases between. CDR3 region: CASSFDGDEQFF. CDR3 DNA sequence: TGTGCCAGCAGCTTCGACGGGGATGAGCAGTTCTTC.

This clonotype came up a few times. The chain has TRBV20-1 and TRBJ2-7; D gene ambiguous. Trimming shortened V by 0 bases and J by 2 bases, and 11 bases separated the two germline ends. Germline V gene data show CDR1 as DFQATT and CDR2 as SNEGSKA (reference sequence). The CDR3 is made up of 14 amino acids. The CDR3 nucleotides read TGCAGTGCTAGAGATCCGCCCAACACCTACGAGCAGTACTTC. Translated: CSARDPPNTYEQYF.

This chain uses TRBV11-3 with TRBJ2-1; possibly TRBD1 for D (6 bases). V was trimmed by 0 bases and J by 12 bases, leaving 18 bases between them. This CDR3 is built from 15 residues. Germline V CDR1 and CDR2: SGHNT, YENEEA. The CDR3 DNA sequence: TGTGCCAGCAGCTTAGATGTGGGGGCATTGTCTAGGCAGTTCTTC. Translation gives CASSLDVGALSRQFF.

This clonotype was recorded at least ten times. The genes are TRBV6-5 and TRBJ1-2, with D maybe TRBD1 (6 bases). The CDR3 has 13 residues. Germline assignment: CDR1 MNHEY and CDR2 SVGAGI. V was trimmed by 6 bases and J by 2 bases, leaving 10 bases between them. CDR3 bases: TGTGCCAGCAGGGTAACAGGGAACTATGGCTACACCTTC. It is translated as CASRVTGNYGYTF.

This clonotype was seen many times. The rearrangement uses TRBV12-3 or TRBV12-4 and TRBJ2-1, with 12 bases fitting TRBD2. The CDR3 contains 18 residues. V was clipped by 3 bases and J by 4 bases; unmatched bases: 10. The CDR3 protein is CASSFFLAGGPRYNEQFF. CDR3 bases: TGTGCCAGCAGTTTCTTCCTAGCGGGGGGGCCCAGATACAATGAGCAGTTCTTC.

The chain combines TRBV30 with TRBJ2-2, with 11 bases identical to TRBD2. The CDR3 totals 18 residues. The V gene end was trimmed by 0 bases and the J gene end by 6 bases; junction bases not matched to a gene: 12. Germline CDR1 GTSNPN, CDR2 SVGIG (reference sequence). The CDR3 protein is CAWSVPARLAGWAGELFF. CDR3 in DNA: TGTGCCTGGAGTGTCCCCGCCAGACTAGCGGGATGGGCCGGGGAGCTGTTTTTT.

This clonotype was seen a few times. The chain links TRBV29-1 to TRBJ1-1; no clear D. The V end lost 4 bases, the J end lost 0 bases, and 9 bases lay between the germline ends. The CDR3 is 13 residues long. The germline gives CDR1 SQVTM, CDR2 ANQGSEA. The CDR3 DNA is TGCAGCGTTGTCCGGAGCATGAACACTGAAGCTTTCTTT. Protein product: CSVVRSMNTEAFF.

CDR3 loop: CSAISGSSYNEQFF. The CDR3 nucleotides are TGCAGTGCCATAAGCGGGAGCTCCTACAATGAGCAGTTCTTC. This chain uses TRBV20-1 with TRBJ2-1; 8 bases are shared with TRBD2. The CDR3 is 14 residues long. J was trimmed by 0 bases and V by 6 bases; bases with no gene match: 4. Germline CDR1 and CDR2: DFQATT and SNEGSKA (reference sequence).

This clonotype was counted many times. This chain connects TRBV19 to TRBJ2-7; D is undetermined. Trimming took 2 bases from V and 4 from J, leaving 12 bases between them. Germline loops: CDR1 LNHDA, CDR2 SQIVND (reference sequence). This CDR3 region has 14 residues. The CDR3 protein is CASSISRRSYEQYF. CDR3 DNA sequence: TGTGCCAGTAGTATAAGTCGAAGGAGTTACGAGCAGTACTTC.

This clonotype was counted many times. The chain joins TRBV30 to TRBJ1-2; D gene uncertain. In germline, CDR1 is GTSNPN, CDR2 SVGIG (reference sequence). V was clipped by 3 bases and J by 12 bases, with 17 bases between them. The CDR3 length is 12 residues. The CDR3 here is CAWSAGTLGHTF. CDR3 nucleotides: TGTGCCTGGAGCGCGGGTACCTTAGGTCACACCTTC.

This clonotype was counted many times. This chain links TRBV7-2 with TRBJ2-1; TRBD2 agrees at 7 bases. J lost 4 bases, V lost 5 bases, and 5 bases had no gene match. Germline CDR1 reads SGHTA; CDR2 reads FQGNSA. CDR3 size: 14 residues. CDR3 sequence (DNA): TGTGCCAGCAGCCAAAGCGGGATTTACAATGAGCAGTTCTTC. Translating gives CASSQSGIYNEQFF.